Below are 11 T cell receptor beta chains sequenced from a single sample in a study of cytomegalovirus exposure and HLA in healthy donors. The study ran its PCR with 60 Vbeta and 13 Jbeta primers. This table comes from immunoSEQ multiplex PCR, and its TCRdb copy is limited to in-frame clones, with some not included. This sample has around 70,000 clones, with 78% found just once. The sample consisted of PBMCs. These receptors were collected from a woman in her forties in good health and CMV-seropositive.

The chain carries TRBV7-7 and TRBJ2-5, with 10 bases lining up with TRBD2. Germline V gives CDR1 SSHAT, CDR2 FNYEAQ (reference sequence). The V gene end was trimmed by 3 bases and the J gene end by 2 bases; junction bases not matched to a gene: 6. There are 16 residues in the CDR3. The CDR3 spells CASSLILAGGQETQYF. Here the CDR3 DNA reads TGTGCCAGCAGCTTGATCTTAGCGGGGGGACAAGAGACCCAGTACTTC.

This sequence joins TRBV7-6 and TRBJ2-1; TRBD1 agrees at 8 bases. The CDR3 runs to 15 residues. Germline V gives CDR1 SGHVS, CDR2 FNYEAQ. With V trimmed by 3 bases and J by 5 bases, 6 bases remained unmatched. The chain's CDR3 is CASSFGTGTHNEQFF. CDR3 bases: TGTGCCAGCAGCTTCGGGACAGGTACACACAATGAGCAGTTCTTC.

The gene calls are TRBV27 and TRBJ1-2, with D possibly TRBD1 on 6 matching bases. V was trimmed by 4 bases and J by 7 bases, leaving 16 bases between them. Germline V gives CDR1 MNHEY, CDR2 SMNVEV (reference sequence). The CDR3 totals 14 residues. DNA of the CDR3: TGTGCCAGCAGTTGCCTCGGCAGGGGCTGTGGCTACACCTTC. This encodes CASSCLGRGCGYTF.

The DNA of the CDR3 is TGTGCCAGCAGCTTAGGGACACAGAACACTGAAGCTTTCTTT. Translation gives CASSLGTQNTEAFF. The V call is TRBV11-1, the J call TRBJ1-1, with D possibly matching TRBD1 (5 bases). CDR1 is SGHAT and CDR2 is FQDESV in the germline V gene (reference sequence). The CDR3 covers 14 residues. Between the trimmed V and J ends, which lost 1 base and 1 base, there was a span of 7 bases. Based on the CDR3 plus reference TRBV11-1 and TRBJ1-1, the full variable domain is EAEVAQSPRYKITEKSQAVAFWCDPISGHATLYWYRQILGQGPELLVQFQDESVVDDSQLPKDRFSAERLKGVDSTLKIQPAELGDSAMYLCASSLGTQNTEAFFGQGTRLTVV.

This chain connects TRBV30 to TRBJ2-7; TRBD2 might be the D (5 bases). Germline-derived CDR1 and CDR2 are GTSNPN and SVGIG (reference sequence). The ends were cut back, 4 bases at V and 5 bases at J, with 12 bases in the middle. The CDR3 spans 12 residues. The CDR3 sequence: CAWMEGSDEQYF. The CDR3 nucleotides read TGTGCCTGGATGGAAGGTAGCGACGAGCAGTACTTC.

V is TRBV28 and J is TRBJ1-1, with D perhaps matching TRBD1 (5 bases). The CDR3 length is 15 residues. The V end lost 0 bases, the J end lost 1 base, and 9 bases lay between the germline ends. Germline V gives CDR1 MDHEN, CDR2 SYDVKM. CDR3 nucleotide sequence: TGTGCCAGCAGTTTATGGACAGACGGGAACACTGAAGCTTTCTTT. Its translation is CASSLWTDGNTEAFF.

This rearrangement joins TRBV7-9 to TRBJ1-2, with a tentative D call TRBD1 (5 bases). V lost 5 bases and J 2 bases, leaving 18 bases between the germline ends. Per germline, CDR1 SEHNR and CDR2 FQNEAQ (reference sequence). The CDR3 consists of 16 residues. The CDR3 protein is CASSHDWQGGNYGYTF. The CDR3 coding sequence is TGTGCCAGCAGCCATGACTGGCAGGGTGGGAACTATGGCTACACCTTC.

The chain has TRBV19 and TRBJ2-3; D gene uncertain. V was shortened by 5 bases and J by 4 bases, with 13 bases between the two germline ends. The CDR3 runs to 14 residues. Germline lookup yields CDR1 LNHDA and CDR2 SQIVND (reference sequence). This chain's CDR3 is CASSPPGVPDTQYF. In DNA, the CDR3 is TGTGCCAGTAGTCCTCCCGGAGTGCCAGATACGCAGTATTTT.

CDR3 sequence reads: CASSLEGQGRADTQYF. CDR3 nucleotide sequence: TGTGCCAGCAGCTTAGAGGGACAGGGGAGAGCAGATACGCAGTATTTT. The V call is TRBV7-2, the J call TRBJ2-3; TRBD1 aligns across 10 bases. With V trimmed by 1 base and J by 4 bases, 5 bases remained unmatched. CDR3 size: 16 residues. Germline assignment: CDR1 SGHTA and CDR2 FQGNSA.

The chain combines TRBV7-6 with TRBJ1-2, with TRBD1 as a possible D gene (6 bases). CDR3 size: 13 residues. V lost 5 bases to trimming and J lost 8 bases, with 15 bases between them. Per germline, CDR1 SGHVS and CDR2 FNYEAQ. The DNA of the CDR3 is TGTGCCAGCAGCCTTGGGGCAGGGGCGGGCTACACCTTC. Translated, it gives CASSLGAGAGYTF.

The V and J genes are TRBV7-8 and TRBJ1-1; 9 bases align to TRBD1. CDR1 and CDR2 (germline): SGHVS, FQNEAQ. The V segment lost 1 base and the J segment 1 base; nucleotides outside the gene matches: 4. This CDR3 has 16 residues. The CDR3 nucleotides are TGTGCCAGCAGCTTAGTGACAGGGGGAAAGAACACTGAAGCTTTCTTT. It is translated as CASSLVTGGKNTEAFF.